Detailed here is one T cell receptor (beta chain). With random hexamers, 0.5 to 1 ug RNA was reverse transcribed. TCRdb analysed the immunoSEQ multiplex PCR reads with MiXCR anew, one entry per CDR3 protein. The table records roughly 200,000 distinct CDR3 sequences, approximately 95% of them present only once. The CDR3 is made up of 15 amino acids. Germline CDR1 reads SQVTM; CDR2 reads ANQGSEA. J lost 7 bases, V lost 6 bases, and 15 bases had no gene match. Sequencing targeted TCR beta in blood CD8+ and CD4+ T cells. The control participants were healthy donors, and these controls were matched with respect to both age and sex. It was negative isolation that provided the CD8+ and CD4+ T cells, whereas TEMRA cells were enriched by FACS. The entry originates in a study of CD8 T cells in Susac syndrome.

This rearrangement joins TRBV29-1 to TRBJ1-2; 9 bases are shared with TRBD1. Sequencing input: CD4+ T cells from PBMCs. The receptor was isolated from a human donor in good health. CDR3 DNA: TGCAGCGTCGTGACAGGGGGTAATAGTGTCGGTGGCTACACCTTC. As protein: CSVVTGGNSVGGYTF.